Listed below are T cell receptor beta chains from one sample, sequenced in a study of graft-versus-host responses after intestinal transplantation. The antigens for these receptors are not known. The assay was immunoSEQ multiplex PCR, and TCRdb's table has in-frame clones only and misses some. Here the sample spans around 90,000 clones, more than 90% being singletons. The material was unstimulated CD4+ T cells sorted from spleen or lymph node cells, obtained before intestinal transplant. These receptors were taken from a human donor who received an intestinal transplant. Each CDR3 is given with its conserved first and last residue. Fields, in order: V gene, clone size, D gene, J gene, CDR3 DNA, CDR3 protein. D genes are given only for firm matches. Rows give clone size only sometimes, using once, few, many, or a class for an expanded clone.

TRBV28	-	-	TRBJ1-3	TGTGCCACCTCTGAGGGTTATGGAAACACCATATATTTT	CATSEGYGNTIYF
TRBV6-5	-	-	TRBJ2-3	TGTGCCACCACCCCCCGACTCGGAAGCACAGATACGCAGTATTTT	CATTPRLGSTDTQYF
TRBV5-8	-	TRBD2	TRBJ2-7	TGTGCCAGCAGCCTCGACAGGCTAGCGGGAGCGTACGAGCAGTACTTC	CASSLDRLAGAYEQYF
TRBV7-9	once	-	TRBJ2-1	TGTGCCAGCAGCTTAGCTTATGGGGGAACCAATGAGCAGTTCTTC	CASSLAYGGTNEQFF
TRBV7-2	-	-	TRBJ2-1	TGTGCCAGCAGCCCCTACATCAGCAATGAGCAGTTCTTC	CASSPYISNEQFF
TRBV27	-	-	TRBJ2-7	TGTGCCAGCACCGACCCAAAGGACAATTCCTACGAGCAGTACTTC	CASTDPKDNSYEQYF
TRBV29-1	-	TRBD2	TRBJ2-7	TGCAGCGTTGAACTAGCGGAACCAGGAAGGGGCTACGAGCAGTACTTC	CSVELAEPGRGYEQYF
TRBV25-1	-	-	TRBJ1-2	TGTGCCAGCAGTGGAATAGGACAGAAGTATGGCTACACCTTC	CASSGIGQKYGYTF
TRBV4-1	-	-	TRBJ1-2	TGCGCCAGCAGCCGAGTTGGACAGCTGAACTATGGCTACACCTTC	CASSRVGQLNYGYTF
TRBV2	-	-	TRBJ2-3	TGTGCCAGCAGAAAACAGGACTATGGGAGCACAGATACGCAGTATTTT	CASRKQDYGSTDTQYF
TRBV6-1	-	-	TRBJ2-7	TGTGCCAGCAAGGTCCGAGTTGGGAGTAGGGACGAGCAGTACTTC	CASKVRVGSRDEQYF
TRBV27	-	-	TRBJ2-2	TGTGCCAGCAGTTTAGGTCGGCAGGGGAGCACCGGGGAGCTGTTTTTT	CASSLGRQGSTGELFF
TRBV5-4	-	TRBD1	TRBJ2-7	TGTGCCAGCAGCTCTGGGCTACAGGGGGCCGGCGAGCAGTACTTC	CASSSGLQGAGEQYF
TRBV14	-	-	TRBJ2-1	TGTGCCAGCAGCCACCCGCAAGACGTCTCCTACAATGAGCAGTTCTTC	CASSHPQDVSYNEQFF
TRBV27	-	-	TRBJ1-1	TGTGCCAGCAGTCGGGGCTCCATGAACACTGAAGCTTTCTTT	CASSRGSMNTEAFF
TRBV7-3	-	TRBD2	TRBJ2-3	TGTGCCAGCAGCTTAGACGGGAGGGTGGATACGCAGTATTTT	CASSLDGRVDTQYF
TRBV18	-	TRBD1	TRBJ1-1	TGTGCCAGCTCACCCAGTCCCCTGGGACAGATGAACACTGAAGCTTTCTTT	CASSPSPLGQMNTEAFF
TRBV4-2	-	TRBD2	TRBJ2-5	TGTGCCAGCAGCCAAGATTACGGCGGGAGGGCCGAAGAGACCCAGTACTTC	CASSQDYGGRAEETQYF
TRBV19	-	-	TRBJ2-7	TGTGCCAGTAGTATAGTGTCAGGGTCCTACGAGCAGTACTTC	CASSIVSGSYEQYF
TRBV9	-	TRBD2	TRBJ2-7	TGTGCCAGCAAGCGGGAGACGGGGGAGCAGTACTTC	CASKRETGEQYF
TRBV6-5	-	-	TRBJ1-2	TGTGCCAGTCAAACTCAGGGGCTGGGCTACACCTTC	CASQTQGLGYTF
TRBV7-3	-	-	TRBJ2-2	TGTGCCAGCAGCTTAGGAATCAACACCGGGGAGCTGTTTTTT	CASSLGINTGELFF
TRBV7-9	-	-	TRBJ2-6	TGTGCCAGCAGCTTAGAATGGTTCTCTGGGGCCAACGTCCTGACTTTC	CASSLEWFSGANVLTF
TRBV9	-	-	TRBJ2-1	TGTGCCAGCAGCGCTCGGGGCCACCCGAGGGGTGAGCAGTTCTTC	CASSARGHPRGEQFF
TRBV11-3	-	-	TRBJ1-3	TGTGCCAGCAGCTTCCTGAACTCTGGAAACACCATATATTTT	CASSFLNSGNTIYF
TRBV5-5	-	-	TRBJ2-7	TGTGCCAGCAGCTTGACCCATTACTACGAGCAGTACTTC	CASSLTHYYEQYF
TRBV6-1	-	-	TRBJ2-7	TGTGCCAGCAGGACTACATCAAATGTATACGAGCAGTACTTC	CASRTTSNVYEQYF
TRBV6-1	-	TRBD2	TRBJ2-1	TGTGCCAGCAGTGAAACCCTAGCGGCAGCAAACAATGAGCAGTTCTTC	CASSETLAAANNEQFF
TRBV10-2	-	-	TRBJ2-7	TGCGCCAGCACAGGGAGCCACGAGCAGTACTTC	CASTGSHEQYF
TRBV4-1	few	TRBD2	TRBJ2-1	TGCGCCAGCAGCCAAGGCGCCGTCCAGCGGGATTACAATGAGCAGTTCTTC	CASSQGAVQRDYNEQFF
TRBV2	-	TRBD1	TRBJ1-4	TGTGCCAGCAGTTCCCAGGGACAGGGAATCCTAACTAATGAAAAACTGTTTTTT	CASSSQGQGILTNEKLFF
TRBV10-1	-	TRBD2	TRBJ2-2	TGCGCCAGCAGGAGCGGGATGGGCACCGGGGAGCTGTTTTTT	CASRSGMGTGELFF
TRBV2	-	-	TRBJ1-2	TGTGCCAGCAGTGCCTCCGGGCGGGGAAGAGGCTACACCTTC	CASSASGRGRGYTF
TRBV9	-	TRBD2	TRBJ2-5	TGTGCCAGCAGCGCCGGGACTAGCGGGAGGCTTGGGGAAGAGACCCAGTACTTC	CASSAGTSGRLGEETQYF
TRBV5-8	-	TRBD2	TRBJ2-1	TGTGCCAGCAGCTTGGCTAGCGGACCCTACAATGAGCAGTTCTTC	CASSLASGPYNEQFF
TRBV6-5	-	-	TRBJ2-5	TGTGCCAGCAGTTACTCGAATTCTAGGAAGGCGACCCAGTACTTC	CASSYSNSRKATQYF
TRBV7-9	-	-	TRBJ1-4	TGTGCCAGCAGCTTAGCTTCGGCTAATGAAAAACTGTTTTTT	CASSLASANEKLFF
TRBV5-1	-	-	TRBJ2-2	TGCGCCAGCAGCTTGGGGGGAGTAAACACCGGGAAGCTGTTTTTT	CASSLGGVNTGKLFF
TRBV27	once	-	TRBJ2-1	TGTGCCAGCACCCTAAGCCCCGTAGCGGTTCCCAATGAGCAGTTCTTC	CASTLSPVAVPNEQFF
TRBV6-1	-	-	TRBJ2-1	TGTGCCAGCAACCCACACAATGAGCAGTTCTTC	CASNPHNEQFF